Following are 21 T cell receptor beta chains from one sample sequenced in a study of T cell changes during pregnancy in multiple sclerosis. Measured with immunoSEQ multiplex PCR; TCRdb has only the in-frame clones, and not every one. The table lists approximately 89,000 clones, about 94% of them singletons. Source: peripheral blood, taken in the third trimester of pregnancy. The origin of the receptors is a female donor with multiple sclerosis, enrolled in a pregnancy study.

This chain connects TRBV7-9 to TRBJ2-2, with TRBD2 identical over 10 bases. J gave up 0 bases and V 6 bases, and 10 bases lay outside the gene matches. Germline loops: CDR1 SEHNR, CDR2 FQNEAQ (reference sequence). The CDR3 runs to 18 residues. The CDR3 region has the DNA TGTGCCAGCAGTTATGAACCGGGACTAGCGACGAACACCGGGGAGCTGTTTTTT. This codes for CASSYEPGLATNTGELFF.

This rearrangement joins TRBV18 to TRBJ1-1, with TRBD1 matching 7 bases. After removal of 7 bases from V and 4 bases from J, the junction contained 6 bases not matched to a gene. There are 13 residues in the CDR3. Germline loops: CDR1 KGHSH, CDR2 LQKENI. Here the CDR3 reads CASYSRTGTEAFF. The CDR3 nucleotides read TGTGCCAGCTACTCAAGGACAGGCACTGAAGCTTTCTTT.

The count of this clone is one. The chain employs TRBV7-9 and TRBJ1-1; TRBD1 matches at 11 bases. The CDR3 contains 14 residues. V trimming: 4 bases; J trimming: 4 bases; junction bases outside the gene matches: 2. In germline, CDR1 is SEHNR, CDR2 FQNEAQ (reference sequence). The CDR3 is CASSSGTGGTEAFF. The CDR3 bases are TGTGCCAGCAGCTCCGGGACAGGGGGCACTGAAGCTTTCTTT.

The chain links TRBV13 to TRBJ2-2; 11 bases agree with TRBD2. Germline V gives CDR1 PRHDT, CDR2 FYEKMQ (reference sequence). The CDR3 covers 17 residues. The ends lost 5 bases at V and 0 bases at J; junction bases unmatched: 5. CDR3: CASSTLGLAANTGELFF. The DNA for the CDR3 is TGTGCCAGCAGCACGCTGGGACTAGCGGCGAACACCGGGGAGCTGTTTTTT.

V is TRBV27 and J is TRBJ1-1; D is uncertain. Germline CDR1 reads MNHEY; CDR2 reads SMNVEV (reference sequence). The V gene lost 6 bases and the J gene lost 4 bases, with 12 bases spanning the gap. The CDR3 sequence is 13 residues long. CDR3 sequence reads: CASRAPWATEAFF. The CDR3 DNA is TGTGCCAGCAGGGCCCCCTGGGCCACTGAAGCTTTCTTT.

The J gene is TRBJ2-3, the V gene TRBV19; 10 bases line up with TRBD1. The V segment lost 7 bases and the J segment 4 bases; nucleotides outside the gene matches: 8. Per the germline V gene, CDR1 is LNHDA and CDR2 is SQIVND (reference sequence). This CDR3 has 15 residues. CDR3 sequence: CASNPGTGVSDTQYF. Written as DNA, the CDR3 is TGTGCCAGTAATCCCGGGACAGGGGTTTCAGATACGCAGTATTTT. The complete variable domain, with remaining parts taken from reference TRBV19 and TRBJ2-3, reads DGGITQSPKYLFRKEGQNVTLSCEQNLNHDAMYWYRQDPGQGLRLIYYSQIVNDFQKGDIAEGYSVSREKKESFPLTVTSAQKNPTAFYLCASNPGTGVSDTQYFGPGTRLTVL.

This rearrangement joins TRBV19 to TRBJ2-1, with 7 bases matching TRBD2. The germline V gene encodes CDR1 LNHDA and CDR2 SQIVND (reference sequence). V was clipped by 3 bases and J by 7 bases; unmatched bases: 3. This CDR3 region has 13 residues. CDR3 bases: TGTGCCAGTAGTATGGGACTATCAAATGAGCAGTTCTTC. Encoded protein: CASSMGLSNEQFF.

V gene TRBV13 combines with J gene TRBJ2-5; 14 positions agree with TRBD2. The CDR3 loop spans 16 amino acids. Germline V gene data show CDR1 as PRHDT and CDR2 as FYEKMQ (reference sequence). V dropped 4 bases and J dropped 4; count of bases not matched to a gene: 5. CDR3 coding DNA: TGTGCCAGCAGCTGGACTAGCGGGGGGCCGGGAGAGACCCAGTACTTC. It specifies CASSWTSGGPGETQYF. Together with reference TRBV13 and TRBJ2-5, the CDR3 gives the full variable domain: AAGVIQSPRHLIKEKRETATLKCYPIPRHDTVYWYQQGPGQDPQFLISFYEKMQSDKGSIPDRFSAQQFSDYHSELNMSSLELGDSALYFCASSWTSGGPGETQYFGPGTRLLVL.

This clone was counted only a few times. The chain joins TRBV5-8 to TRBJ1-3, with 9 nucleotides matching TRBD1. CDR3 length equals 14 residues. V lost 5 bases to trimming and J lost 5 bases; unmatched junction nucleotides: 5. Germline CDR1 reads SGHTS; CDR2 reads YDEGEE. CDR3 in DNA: TGTGCCAGCAGTCCCGGACAGGGGCGAAACACCATATATTTT. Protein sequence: CASSPGQGRNTIYF.

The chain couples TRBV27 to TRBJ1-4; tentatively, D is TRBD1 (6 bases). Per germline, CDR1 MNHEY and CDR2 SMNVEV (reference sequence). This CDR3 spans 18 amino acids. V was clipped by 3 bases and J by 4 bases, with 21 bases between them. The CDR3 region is CASSFLGGGFGGNEKLFF. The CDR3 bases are TGTGCCAGCAGTTTCCTAGGGGGGGGGTTTGGCGGTAATGAAAAACTGTTTTTT.

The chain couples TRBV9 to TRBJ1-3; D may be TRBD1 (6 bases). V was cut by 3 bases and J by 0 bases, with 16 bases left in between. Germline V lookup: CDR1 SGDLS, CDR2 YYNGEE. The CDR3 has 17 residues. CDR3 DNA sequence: TGTGCCAGCAGCGAAAGCCAGGGGCGAGGCTCTGGAAACACCATATATTTT. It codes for CASSESQGRGSGNTIYF. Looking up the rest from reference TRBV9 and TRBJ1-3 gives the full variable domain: DSGVTQTPKHLITATGQRVTLRCSPRSGDLSVYWYQQSLDQGLQFLIQYYNGEERAKGNILERFSAQQFPDLHSELNLSSLELGDSALYFCASSESQGRGSGNTIYFGEGSWLTVV.

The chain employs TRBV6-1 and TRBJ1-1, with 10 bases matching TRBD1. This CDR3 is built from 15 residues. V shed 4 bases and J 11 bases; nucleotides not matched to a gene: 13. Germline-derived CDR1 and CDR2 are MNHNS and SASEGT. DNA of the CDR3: TGTGCCAGCAGTGCATCGACAGGGGGCGCGTATCAGGCTTTCTTT. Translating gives CASSASTGGAYQAFF.

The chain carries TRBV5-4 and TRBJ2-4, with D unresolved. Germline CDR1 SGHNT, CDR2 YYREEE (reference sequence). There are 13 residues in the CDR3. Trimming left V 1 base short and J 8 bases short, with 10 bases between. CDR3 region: CASSLPPQDIQYF. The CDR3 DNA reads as TGTGCCAGCAGCTTGCCTCCCCAGGACATTCAGTACTTC.

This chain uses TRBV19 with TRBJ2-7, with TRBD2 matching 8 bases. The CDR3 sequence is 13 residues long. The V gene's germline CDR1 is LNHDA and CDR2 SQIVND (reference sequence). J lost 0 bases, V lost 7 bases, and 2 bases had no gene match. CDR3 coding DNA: TGTGCCAGTACGGGGGGGTACTCCTACGAGCAGTACTTC. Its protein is CASTGGYSYEQYF.

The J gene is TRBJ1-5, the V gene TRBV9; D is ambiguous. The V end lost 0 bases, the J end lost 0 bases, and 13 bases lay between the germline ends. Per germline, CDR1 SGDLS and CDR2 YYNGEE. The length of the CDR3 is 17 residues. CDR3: CASSVAPFRNSNQPQHF. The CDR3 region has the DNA TGTGCCAGCAGCGTAGCCCCGTTCAGGAATAGCAATCAGCCCCAGCATTTT.

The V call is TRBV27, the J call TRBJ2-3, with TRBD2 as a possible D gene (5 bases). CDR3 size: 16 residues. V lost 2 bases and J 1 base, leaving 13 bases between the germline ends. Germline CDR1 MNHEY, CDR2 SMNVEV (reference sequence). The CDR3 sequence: CASSLGGGPGTDTQYF. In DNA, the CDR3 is TGTGCCAGCAGTTTAGGCGGCGGGCCCGGCACAGATACGCAGTATTTT.

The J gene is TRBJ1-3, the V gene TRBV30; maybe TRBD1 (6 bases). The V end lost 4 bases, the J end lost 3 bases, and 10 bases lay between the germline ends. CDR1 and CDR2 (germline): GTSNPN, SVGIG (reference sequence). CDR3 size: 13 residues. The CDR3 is CAWTGQLGNTIYF. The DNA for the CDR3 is TGTGCCTGGACAGGACAGCTTGGAAACACCATATATTTT.

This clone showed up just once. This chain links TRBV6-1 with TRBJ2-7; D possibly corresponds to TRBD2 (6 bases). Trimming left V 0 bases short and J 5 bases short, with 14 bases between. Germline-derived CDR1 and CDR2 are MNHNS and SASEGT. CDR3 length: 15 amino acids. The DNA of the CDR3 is TGTGCCAGCAGTGAAGCGTTCGCGGGAAGAGACGAGCAGTACTTC. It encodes CASSEAFAGRDEQYF.

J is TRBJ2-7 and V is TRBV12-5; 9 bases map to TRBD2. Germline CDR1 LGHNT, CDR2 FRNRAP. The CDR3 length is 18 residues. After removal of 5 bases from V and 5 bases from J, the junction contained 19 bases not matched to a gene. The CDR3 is CASGTRQGSWREGNEQYF. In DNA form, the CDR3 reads TGTGCTAGTGGTACCCGACAGGGAAGCTGGCGGGAGGGGAACGAGCAGTACTTC.

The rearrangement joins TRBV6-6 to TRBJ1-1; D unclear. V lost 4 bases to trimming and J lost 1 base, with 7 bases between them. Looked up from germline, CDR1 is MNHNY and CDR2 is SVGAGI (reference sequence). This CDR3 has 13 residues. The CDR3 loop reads CASSSRGNTEAFF. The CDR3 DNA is TGTGCCAGCAGTTCGCGGGGGAACACTGAAGCTTTCTTT.

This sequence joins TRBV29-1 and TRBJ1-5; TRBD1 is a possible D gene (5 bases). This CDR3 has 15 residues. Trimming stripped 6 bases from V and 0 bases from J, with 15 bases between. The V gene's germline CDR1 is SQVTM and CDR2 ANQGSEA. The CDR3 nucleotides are TGCAGCGTCCGCAGGGCCCTGTATAGCAATCAGCCCCAGCATTTT. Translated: CSVRRALYSNQPQHF.